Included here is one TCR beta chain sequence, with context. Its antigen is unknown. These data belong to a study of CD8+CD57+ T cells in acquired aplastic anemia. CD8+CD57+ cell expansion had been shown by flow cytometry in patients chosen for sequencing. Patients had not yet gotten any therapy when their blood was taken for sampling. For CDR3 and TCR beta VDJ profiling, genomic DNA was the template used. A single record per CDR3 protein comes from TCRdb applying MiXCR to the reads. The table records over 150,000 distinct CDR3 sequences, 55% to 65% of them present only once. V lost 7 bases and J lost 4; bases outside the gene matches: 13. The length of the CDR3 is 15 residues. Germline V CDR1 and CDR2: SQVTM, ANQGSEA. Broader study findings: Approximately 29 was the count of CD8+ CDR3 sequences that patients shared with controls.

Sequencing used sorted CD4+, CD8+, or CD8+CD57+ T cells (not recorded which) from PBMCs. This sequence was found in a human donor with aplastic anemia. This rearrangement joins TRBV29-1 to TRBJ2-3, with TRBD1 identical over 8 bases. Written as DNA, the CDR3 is TGCAGCGCCGTATACGGACAGGGAAGAGCAGATACGCAGTATTTT. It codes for CSAVYGQGRADTQYF.